This TCR beta chain is drawn from a study of prognosis after radiotherapy for stage I lung cancer. The TCR beta CDR3 region was amplified from genomic DNA, with two rounds of multiplex PCR being used for the amplification. First-round PCR amplification was performed with primers specific to each TRBV and TRBJ gene. MiXCR was run by TCRdb on the multiplex PCR reads, yielding one entry per CDR3 protein. Of about 35,000 distinct CDR3 sequences in the sample, more than 30% were seen once. This clonotype was seen just once. This clonotype was obtained from a donor aged 50 or older with non-small cell lung cancer. Sequences were derived from PBMCs, sampled before or after stereotactic body radiation therapy (not recorded which).

The CDR3 sequence: CASRVGGGTNEKLFF. In DNA, the CDR3 is TGCGCCAGCAGGGTGGGAGGCGGAACTAATGAAAAACTGTTTTTT. The chain joins TRBV5-1 to TRBJ1-4; the D is unclear. Germline assignment: CDR1 SGHRS and CDR2 YFSETQ. The V end was cut by 5 bases, the J end by 1 base, with 12 bases between. The CDR3 runs to 15 residues.